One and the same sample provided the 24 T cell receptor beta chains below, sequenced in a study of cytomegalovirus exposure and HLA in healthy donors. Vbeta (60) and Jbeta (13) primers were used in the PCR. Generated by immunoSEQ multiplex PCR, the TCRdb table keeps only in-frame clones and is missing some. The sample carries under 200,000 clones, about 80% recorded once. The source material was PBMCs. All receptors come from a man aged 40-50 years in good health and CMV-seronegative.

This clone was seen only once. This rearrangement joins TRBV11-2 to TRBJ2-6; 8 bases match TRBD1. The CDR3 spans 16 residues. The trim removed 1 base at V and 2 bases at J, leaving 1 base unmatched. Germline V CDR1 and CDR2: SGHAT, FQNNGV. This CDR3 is CASSLADRAGANVLTF. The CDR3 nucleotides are TGTGCCAGCAGCTTAGCGGACAGGGCTGGGGCCAACGTCCTGACTTTC.

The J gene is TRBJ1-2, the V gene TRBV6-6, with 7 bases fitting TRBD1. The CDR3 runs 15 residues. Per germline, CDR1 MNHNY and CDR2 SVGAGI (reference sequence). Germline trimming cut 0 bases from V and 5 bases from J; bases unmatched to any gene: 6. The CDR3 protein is CASSYSLQGGYGYTF. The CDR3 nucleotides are TGTGCCAGCAGTTACTCTCTCCAGGGGGGTTATGGCTACACCTTC.

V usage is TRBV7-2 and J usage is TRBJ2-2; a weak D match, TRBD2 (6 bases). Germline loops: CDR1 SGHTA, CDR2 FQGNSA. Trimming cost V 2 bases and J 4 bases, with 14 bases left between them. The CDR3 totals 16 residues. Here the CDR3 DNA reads TGTGCCAGCAGCTTATTGACTAGGGCCAGCACCGGGGAGCTGTTTTTT. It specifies CASSLLTRASTGELFF.

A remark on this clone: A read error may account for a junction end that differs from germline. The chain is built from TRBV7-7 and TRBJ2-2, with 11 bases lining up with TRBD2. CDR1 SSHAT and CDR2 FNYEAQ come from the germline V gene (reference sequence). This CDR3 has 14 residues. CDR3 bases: TGTGCTAGCAGCCGTCTAGCGGGAGGCGGGGAGCTGTTTTTT. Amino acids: CASSRLAGGGELFF.

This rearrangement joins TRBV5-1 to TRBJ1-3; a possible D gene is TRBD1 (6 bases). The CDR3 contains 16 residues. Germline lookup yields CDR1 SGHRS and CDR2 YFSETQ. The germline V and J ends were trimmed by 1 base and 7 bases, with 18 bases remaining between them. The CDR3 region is CASSLTPPGVGNTIYF. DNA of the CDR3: TGCGCCAGCAGCTTGACCCCTCCAGGGGTGGGGAACACCATATATTTT.

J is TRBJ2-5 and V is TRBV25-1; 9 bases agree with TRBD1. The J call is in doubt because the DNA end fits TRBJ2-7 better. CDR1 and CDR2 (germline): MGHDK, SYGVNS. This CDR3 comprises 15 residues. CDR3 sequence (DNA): TGTGCCAGCCAGACAGGGGGTTGGAGCTCCTACGAGCAGTACTTC. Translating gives CASQTGGWSSYEQYF.

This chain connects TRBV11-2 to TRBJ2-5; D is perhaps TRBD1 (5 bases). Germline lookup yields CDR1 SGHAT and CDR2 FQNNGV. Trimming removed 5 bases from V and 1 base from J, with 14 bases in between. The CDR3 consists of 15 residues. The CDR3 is CASSPLGLPQETQYF. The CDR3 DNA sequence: TGTGCCAGCAGCCCCTTGGGGCTACCCCAAGAGACCCAGTACTTC.

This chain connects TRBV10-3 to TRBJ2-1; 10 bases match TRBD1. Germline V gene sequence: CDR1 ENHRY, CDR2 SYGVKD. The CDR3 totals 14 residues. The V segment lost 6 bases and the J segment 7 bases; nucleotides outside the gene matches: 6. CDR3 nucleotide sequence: TGTGCCATCAGGATGGGACAGGGGCTAAATGAGCAGTTCTTC. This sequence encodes CAIRMGQGLNEQFF.

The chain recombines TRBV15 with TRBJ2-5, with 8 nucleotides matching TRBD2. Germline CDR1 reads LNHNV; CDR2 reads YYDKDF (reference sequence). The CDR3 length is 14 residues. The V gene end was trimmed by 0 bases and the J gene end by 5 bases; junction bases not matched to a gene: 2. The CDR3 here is CATSRDPGGETQYF. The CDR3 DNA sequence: TGTGCCACCAGCAGAGATCCGGGGGGGGAGACCCAGTACTTC.

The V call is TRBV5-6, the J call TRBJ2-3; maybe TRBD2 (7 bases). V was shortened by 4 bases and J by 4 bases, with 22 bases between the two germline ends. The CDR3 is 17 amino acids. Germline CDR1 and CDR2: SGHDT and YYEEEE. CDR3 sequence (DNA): TGTGCCAGCAGCCTTAGGGGGGGACGACTTTTGCCAGATACGCAGTATTTT. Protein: CASSLRGGRLLPDTQYF. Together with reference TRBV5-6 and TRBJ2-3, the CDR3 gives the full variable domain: DAGVTQSPTHLIKTRGQQVTLRCSPKSGHDTVSWYQQALGQGPQFIFQYYEEEERQRGNFPDRFSGHQFPNYSSELNVNALLLGDSALYLCASSLRGGRLLPDTQYFGPGTRLTVL.

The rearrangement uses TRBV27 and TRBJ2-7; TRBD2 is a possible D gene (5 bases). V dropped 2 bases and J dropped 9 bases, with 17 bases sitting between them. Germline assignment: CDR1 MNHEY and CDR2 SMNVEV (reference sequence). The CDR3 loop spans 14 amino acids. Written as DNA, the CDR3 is TGTGCCAGCAGTTTAGAACCGGGAATAACTACGCAGTACTTC. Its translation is CASSLEPGITTQYF.

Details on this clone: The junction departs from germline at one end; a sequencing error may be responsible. CDR3 bases: TGCGCCAGCAGTGTCAGCAGGTCACTAGCCAAAAACAGTCAGTACTTC. Translation gives CASSVSRSLAKNSQYF. This rearrangement joins TRBV10-1 to TRBJ2-4, with a tentative D call TRBD2 (6 bases). The CDR3 runs to 16 residues. The germline CDR1 and CDR2 sequences are WNHNN and SYGVQD (reference sequence).

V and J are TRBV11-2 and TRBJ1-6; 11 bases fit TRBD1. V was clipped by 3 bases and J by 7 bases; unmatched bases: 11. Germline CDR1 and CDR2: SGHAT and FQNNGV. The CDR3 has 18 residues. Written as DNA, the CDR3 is TGTGCCAGCAGCTTCTCGCGCGGTGGGACAGGGGGGAATTCACCCCTCCACTTT. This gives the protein CASSFSRGGTGGNSPLHF.

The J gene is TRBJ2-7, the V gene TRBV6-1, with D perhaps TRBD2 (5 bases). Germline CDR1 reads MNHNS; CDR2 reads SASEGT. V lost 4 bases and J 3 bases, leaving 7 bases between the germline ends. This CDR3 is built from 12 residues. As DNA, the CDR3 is TGTGCCAGCAGTGTTCGGGACTACGAGCAGTACTTC. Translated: CASSVRDYEQYF.

The chain's CDR3 is CASSPDRAGGETIYF. Written as DNA, the CDR3 is TGTGCCAGCAGTCCTGACCGGGCCGGAGGAGAGACCATATATTTT. The chain couples TRBV6-5 to TRBJ1-3, with D unresolved. V was pared by 5 bases and J by 10 bases, with 21 bases between. The CDR3 length is 15 residues. Germline V CDR1 and CDR2: MNHEY, SVGAGI.

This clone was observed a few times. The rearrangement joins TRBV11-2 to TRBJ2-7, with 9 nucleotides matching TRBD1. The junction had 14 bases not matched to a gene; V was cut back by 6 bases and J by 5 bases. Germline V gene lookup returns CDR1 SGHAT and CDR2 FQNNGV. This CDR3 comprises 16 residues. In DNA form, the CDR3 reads TGTGCCAGCAGGGGGAGGACCTCGGACAGGGGAGACGAGCAGTACTTC. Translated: CASRGRTSDRGDEQYF.

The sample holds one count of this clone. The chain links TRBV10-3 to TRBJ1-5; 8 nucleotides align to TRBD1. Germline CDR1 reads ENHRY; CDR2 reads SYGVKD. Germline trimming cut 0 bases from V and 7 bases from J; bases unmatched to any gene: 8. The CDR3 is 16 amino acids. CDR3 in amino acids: CAISESTPTGAQPQHF. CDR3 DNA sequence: TGTGCCATCAGTGAGTCGACCCCGACAGGGGCGCAGCCCCAGCATTTT.

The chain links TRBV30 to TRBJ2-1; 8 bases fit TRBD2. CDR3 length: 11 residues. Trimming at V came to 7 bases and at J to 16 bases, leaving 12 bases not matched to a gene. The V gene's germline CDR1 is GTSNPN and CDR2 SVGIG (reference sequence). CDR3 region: CAFLREGRCFF. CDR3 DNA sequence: TGTGCCTTTCTCCGGGAGGGACGATGTTTCTTC.

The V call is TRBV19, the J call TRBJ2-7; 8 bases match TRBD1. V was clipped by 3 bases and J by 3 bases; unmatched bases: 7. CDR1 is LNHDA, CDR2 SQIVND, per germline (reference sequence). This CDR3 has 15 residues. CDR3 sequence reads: CASSISGTGNYEQYF. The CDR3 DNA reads TGTGCCAGTAGTATTTCCGGGACAGGCAACTACGAGCAGTACTTC.

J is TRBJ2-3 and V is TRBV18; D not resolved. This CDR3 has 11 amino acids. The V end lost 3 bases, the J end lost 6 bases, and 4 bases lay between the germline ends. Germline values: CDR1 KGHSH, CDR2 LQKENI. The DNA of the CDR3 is TGTGCCAGCTCACCGTCGGATACGCAGTATTTT. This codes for CASSPSDTQYF.

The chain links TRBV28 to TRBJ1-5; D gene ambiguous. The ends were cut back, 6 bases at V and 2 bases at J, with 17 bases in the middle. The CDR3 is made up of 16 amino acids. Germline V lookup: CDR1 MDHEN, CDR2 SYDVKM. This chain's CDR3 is CASRAPGLRGNQPQHF. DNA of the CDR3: TGTGCCAGCAGGGCCCCAGGACTCCGGGGCAATCAGCCCCAGCATTTT.

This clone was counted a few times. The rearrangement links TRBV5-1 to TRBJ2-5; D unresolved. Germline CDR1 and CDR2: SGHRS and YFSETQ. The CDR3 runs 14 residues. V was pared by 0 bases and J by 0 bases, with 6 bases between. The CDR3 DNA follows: TGCGCCAGCAGCTTGGGTGTTAACCAAGAGACCCAGTACTTC. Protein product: CASSLGVNQETQYF.

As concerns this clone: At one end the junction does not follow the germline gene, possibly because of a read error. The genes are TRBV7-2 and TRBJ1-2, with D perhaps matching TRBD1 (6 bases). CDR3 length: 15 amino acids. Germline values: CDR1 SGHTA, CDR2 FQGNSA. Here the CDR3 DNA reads TGTGCCAGCAGCCTCCCAGGGGCGCGCTTACATGGCTATACCTTC. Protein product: CASSLPGARLHGYTF.

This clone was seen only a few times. The CDR3 protein is CASSLDLAGSYEQYF. In DNA form, the CDR3 reads TGCGCCAGCAGCTTGGATCTAGCGGGATCCTACGAGCAGTACTTC. This sequence joins TRBV5-1 and TRBJ2-7; the match to TRBD2 covers 9 bases. The ends lost 0 bases at V and 1 base at J; junction bases unmatched: 2. The germline CDR1 and CDR2 sequences are SGHRS and YFSETQ. The CDR3 is made up of 15 amino acids. The complete variable domain, with remaining parts taken from reference TRBV5-1 and TRBJ2-7, reads KAGVTQTPRYLIKTRGQQVTLSCSPISGHRSVSWYQQTPGQGLQFLFEYFSETQRNKGNFPGRFSGRQFSNSRSEMNVSTLELGDSALYLCASSLDLAGSYEQYFGPGTRLTVT.